The 2 T cell receptor beta chains presented below share a single source sample, sequenced in a study of T cell repertoires in cytomegalovirus infection. MiXCR, applied by TCRdb to the reads, yields one record per CDR3 protein. The table includes some 280,000 distinct CDR3 sequences, around 15% detected once. Material for sequencing was PBMCs. These receptors all come from a human donor in good health (CMV status not recorded). Some clones in this sample may be carry-over from other donors' samples.

This clonotype has more than one count but fewer than ten. The gene calls are TRBV20-1 and TRBJ2-7; 13 nucleotides line up with TRBD2. There are 14 residues in the CDR3. After removal of 5 bases from V and 6 bases from J, the junction contained 7 bases not matched to a gene. Germline CDR1 and CDR2: DFQATT and SNEGSKA (reference sequence). Here the CDR3 reads CSASRTSGSSEQYF. The CDR3 DNA reads as TGCAGTGCTTCCCGGACTAGCGGGAGCTCCGAGCAGTACTTC.

This clonotype was picked up a small number of times. The rearrangement joins TRBV29-1 to TRBJ2-5, with 7 bases lining up with TRBD2. Germline V CDR1 and CDR2: SQVTM, ANQGSEA. The CDR3 covers 12 residues. With 6 bases clipped from V and 2 bases from J, the junction kept 3 bases outside the gene matches. The CDR3 DNA is TGCAGCGTGCGGACTAGGCAAGAGACCCAGTACTTC. Residues: CSVRTRQETQYF. The whole variable domain, remainder taken from reference TRBV29-1 and TRBJ2-5, is SAVISQKPSRDICQRGTSLTIQCQVDSQVTMMFWYRQQPGQSLTLIATANQGSEATYESGFVIDKFPISRPNLTFSTLTVSNMSPEDSSIYLCSVRTRQETQYFGPGTRLLVL.